These 14 T cell receptor beta chains were sequenced from one sample in a study of cytomegalovirus exposure and HLA in healthy donors. The PCR contained 60 Vbeta and 13 Jbeta primers. Clones were read by immunoSEQ multiplex PCR, and TCRdb kept only the in-frame ones, dropping some. The sample holds 100,000 to 150,000 clones, around 78% seen once. Input material: PBMCs. All receptors derive from a man aged 35 to 55 in good health and CMV-seronegative.

This clone came up once. The chain carries TRBV14 and TRBJ1-1; D ambiguous. The V gene lost 1 base and the J gene lost 4 bases, with 13 bases spanning the gap. Germline CDR1 reads SGHDN; CDR2 reads FVKESK. The CDR3 is made up of 15 amino acids. The CDR3 loop is CASSQVGRRGTEAFF. The CDR3 DNA reads TGTGCCAGCAGCCAAGTGGGAAGACGGGGCACTGAAGCTTTCTTT. Complete variable domain (other parts from reference TRBV14 and TRBJ1-1): EAGVTQFPSHSVIEKGQTVTLRCDPISGHDNLYWYRRVMGKEIKFLLHFVKESKQDESGMPNNRFLAERTGGTYSTLKVQPAELEDSGVYFCASSQVGRRGTEAFFGQGTRLTVV.

V and J are TRBV9 and TRBJ1-4; TRBD1 matches 8 bases. The CDR3 has 15 residues. Germline trimming cut 2 bases from V and 8 bases from J; bases unmatched to any gene: 8. Germline V CDR1 and CDR2: SGDLS, YYNGEE. The CDR3 nucleotides are TGTGCCAGCAGCGTCCGTCAGGGGGCGGGGGAAAAACTGTTTTTT. It yields the protein CASSVRQGAGEKLFF.

This sequence joins TRBV6-7 and TRBJ1-2, with TRBD1 as a possible D gene (5 bases). TRBV6-7 is an ORF, with its function uncertain. Trimming stripped 6 bases from V and 5 bases from J, with 10 bases between. CDR3 length: 12 amino acids. This CDR3 is CASRKQGYGYTF. The DNA for the CDR3 is TGTGCCAGCAGAAAGCAGGGATATGGCTACACCTTC.

The V call is TRBV5-4, the J call TRBJ1-2, with D maybe TRBD1 (6 bases). CDR1 and CDR2 (germline): SGHNT, YYREEE (reference sequence). CDR3 length equals 15 residues. Trimming removed 4 bases at V and 2 bases at J, with 15 bases between. This CDR3 reads CASSPIGQLNYGYTF. In DNA, the CDR3 is TGTGCCAGCAGCCCTATAGGACAGTTGAACTATGGCTACACCTTC.

The V gene is TRBV19, the J gene TRBJ2-5, with a possible D match to TRBD1 (7 bases). This CDR3 region has 14 residues. V was trimmed by 7 bases and J by 1 base, leaving 13 bases between them. Germline CDR1 LNHDA, CDR2 SQIVND (reference sequence). Written as DNA, the CDR3 is TGTGCCAGTAACCCAGGGGGGTTCCAAGAGACCCAGTACTTC. Translating it yields CASNPGGFQETQYF.

The V call is TRBV6-5, the J call TRBJ1-1; 7 bases match TRBD1. The CDR3 spans 14 residues. J lost 5 bases, V lost 4 bases, and 7 bases had no gene match. The germline V gene encodes CDR1 MNHEY and CDR2 SVGAGI. The CDR3 DNA is TGTGCCAGCAGTTCCCAGACAGGGAGAACTGAAGCTTTCTTT. This codes for CASSSQTGRTEAFF.

This sequence joins TRBV30 and TRBJ1-5; D is possibly TRBD1 (6 bases). Germline CDR1 is GTSNPN and CDR2 is SVGIG (reference sequence). There are 14 residues in the CDR3. The germline V and J ends were trimmed by 4 bases and 3 bases, with 13 bases remaining between them. For the CDR3, the DNA is TGTGCCTGGACCTCGGACAGATTCAATCAGCCCCAGCATTTT. Translated: CAWTSDRFNQPQHF.

The chain combines TRBV7-9 with TRBJ1-4; D ambiguous. The CDR3 sequence is 14 residues long. Between the trimmed V and J ends, which lost 5 bases and 10 bases, there was a span of 17 bases. Germline CDR1 and CDR2: SEHNR and FQNEAQ (reference sequence). The CDR3 DNA follows: TGTGCCAGCAGCGGGTGGGCCTCGATGGGAAAACTGTTTTTT. As protein: CASSGWASMGKLFF.

For this clone: The identical CDR3 is also encoded by other nucleotide sequences in the sample. This sequence joins TRBV2 and TRBJ2-7, with TRBD2 as a possible D gene (5 bases). The CDR3 loop spans 12 amino acids. V lost 8 bases and J 0 bases, leaving 8 bases between the germline ends. Germline V gene data show CDR1 as SNHLY and CDR2 as FYNNEI. This CDR3 reads CASSTSSYEQYF. The CDR3 DNA follows: TGTGCCAGCTCTACTAGCTCCTACGAGCAGTACTTC.

This clone was recorded once. The chain carries TRBV6-1 and TRBJ2-1, with D possibly being TRBD2 (7 bases). The CDR3 is 14 amino acids. V was cut by 7 bases and J by 9 bases, with 19 bases left in between. Germline-derived CDR1 and CDR2 are MNHNS and SASEGT. The CDR3 DNA follows: TGTGCCAGCAACTGGGGGGGGGCCGAGATTGAGCAGTTCTTC. Its protein product is CASNWGGAEIEQFF.

This clone is a singleton in its sample. The J gene is TRBJ2-7, the V gene TRBV4-3; TRBD1 matches at 8 bases. CDR3 length equals 16 residues. V gave up 0 bases and J gave up 5 bases; unmatched junction bases: 9. Germline-derived CDR1 and CDR2 are LGHNA and YSLEER. The CDR3, as DNA: TGCGCCAGCAGCCAAGACGCCAGGGGGCGTTTCCACGAGCAGTACTTC. This encodes CASSQDARGRFHEQYF.

This clone was picked up one time. The chain couples TRBV27 to TRBJ1-4; TRBD1 agrees at 11 bases. The CDR3 covers 15 residues. J gave up 7 bases and V 5 bases, and 6 bases lay outside the gene matches. Per the germline V gene, CDR1 is MNHEY and CDR2 is SMNVEV (reference sequence). The CDR3 DNA sequence: TGTGCCAGCAGTCATGGGACAGGGGGGTTTGAAAAACTGTTTTTT. Protein: CASSHGTGGFEKLFF.

This clone was detected once. This chain joins TRBV6-5 and TRBJ1-3; TRBD1 aligns across 7 bases. Trimming cost V 7 bases and J 5 bases; bases outside gene matches: 11. Germline V lookup: CDR1 MNHEY, CDR2 SVGAGI. This CDR3 is built from 15 residues. The CDR3 coding sequence is TGTGCCAGCACCCTAGGGGGGACAGCCAGAAACACCATATATTTT. Amino acid sequence: CASTLGGTARNTIYF.

The CDR3 spells CASSLTSGIEQFF. The DNA for the CDR3 is TGTGCCAGCAGCTTGACTAGCGGGATTGAGCAGTTCTTC. The rearrangement uses TRBV6-4 and TRBJ2-1; TRBD2 matches at 11 bases. Germline values: CDR1 MRHNA, CDR2 SNTAGT. This CDR3 has 13 amino acids. The V segment lost 6 bases and the J segment 9 bases; nucleotides outside the gene matches: 4.